These 17 T cell receptor beta chains were sequenced from one sample in a study of T-cell reconstitution after alpha-beta-depleted transplantation in children. TCRbeta library preparation incorporated unique molecular identifiers. MiXCR, applied by TCRdb to the PCR reads, yields one record per CDR3 protein. The table lists about 610,000 distinct CDR3 sequences, roughly 10% of them singletons. The specimen was PBMCs from the stem cell graft donor, collected from the stem cell graft. The receptors here all came from a human donor who donated a stem cell graft to a child with acute myeloid leukemia.

This clonotype came up a few times. The V and J genes are TRBV9 and TRBJ2-7, with 10 bases lining up with TRBD2. The germline CDR1 and CDR2 sequences are SGDLS and YYNGEE. This CDR3 is 16 amino acids long. Trimming removed 0 bases from V and 6 bases from J; junction bases left unmatched: 9. As DNA, the CDR3 is TGTGCCAGCAGCGTAGACCCAGCGGGAGGGGACAGCGAGCAGTACTTC. It is translated as CASSVDPAGGDSEQYF.

This rearrangement joins TRBV29-1 to TRBJ2-3, with D perhaps TRBD1 (6 bases). In germline, CDR1 is SQVTM, CDR2 ANQGSEA. This CDR3 is built from 11 residues. Trimming took off 5 bases at V and 4 bases at J, with 7 bases between the two ends. CDR3 loop: CSVNRADTQYF. The CDR3 DNA follows: TGCAGCGTTAACAGGGCAGATACGCAGTATTTT.

This clonotype was detected many times. The V and J genes are TRBV6-1 and TRBJ2-1, with D tentatively TRBD2 (6 bases). V gave up 6 bases and J gave up 4 bases, with 10 bases separating them. Germline V gives CDR1 MNHNS, CDR2 SASEGT. The CDR3 consists of 13 residues. This CDR3 is CASRGSGYNEQFF. The CDR3 DNA follows: TGTGCCAGCAGGGGAAGCGGGTACAATGAGCAGTTCTTC.

About this clonotype itself: At one end the junction does not follow the germline gene, possibly because of a read error. The chain combines TRBV7-2 with TRBJ1-1; TRBD1 matches 9 bases. The germline V gene has CDR1 SGHTA and CDR2 FQGNSA. This CDR3 contains 15 residues. CDR3: CASSLATGGNAEAFF. The CDR3 coding sequence is TGTGCCAGCAGCTTGGCGACAGGGGGGAACGCTGAAGCTTTCTTT.

This clonotype was counted many times. V gene TRBV5-6 combines with J gene TRBJ1-1, with D unresolved. V shed 0 bases and J shed 0 bases, with 9 bases lying between them. This CDR3 is built from 15 residues. Germline CDR1 SGHDT, CDR2 YYEEEE. CDR3 region: CASSLAGYMNTEAFF. The CDR3 nucleotides are TGTGCCAGCAGCTTGGCGGGATACATGAACACTGAAGCTTTCTTT.

V is TRBV20-1 and J is TRBJ2-4, with a possible D match to TRBD1 (6 bases). The V end was cut by 5 bases, the J end by 8 bases, with 16 bases between. The CDR3 runs 13 residues. Germline CDR1 is DFQATT and CDR2 is SNEGSKA (reference sequence). CDR3 bases: TGCAGTGCTTGGTGGGGGCGACGGGACATTCAGTACTTC. Translation: CSAWWGRRDIQYF.

This clonotype has more than one count but fewer than ten. The chain is built from TRBV29-1 and TRBJ2-7, with TRBD1 matching 7 bases. CDR1 SQVTM and CDR2 ANQGSEA come from the germline V gene. Trimming took 6 bases from V and 6 from J; bases not matched to a gene: 11. The CDR3 has 13 amino acids. This CDR3 is CSVLTGYSTEQYF. CDR3 coding DNA: TGCAGCGTCTTGACAGGGTATTCCACCGAGCAGTACTTC.

This clonotype occurred many times. The J gene is TRBJ2-3, the V gene TRBV7-2; D might be TRBD1 (6 bases). The V gene's germline CDR1 is SGHTA and CDR2 FQGNSA. Trimming took off 2 bases at V and 2 bases at J, with 17 bases between the two ends. This CDR3 has 17 residues. CDR3 in amino acids: CASSLKQGRGHTDTQYF. The CDR3, as DNA: TGTGCCAGCAGCTTAAAACAGGGAAGGGGCCACACAGATACGCAGTATTTT.

This clonotype has at least ten counts. V usage is TRBV4-2 and J usage is TRBJ1-5; 11 nucleotides match TRBD1. Germline V gene data show CDR1 as LGHNA and CDR2 as YNFKEQ. J gave up 2 bases and V 1 base, and 1 base lay outside the gene matches. CDR3 length equals 16 residues. The CDR3 DNA reads TGTGCCAGCAGCCAAGGGACAGGGGGCGGCAATCAGCCCCAGCATTTT. Amino acid sequence: CASSQGTGGGNQPQHF.

The gene calls are TRBV6-1 and TRBJ2-5, with 9 positions matching TRBD2. V trimming: 5 bases; J trimming: 5 bases; junction bases outside the gene matches: 15. The CDR3 length is 17 residues. Germline CDR1 is MNHNS and CDR2 is SASEGT. The DNA for the CDR3 is TGTGCCAGCAGTCCCCGGGTGATAGCGGGAGCGTTGGAGACCCAGTACTTC. Encoded protein: CASSPRVIAGALETQYF.

This clonotype occurred many times. The chain couples TRBV19 to TRBJ1-5; D uncertain. V gave up 5 bases and J gave up 3 bases, with 8 bases separating them. CDR1 is LNHDA and CDR2 is SQIVND in the germline V gene (reference sequence). The CDR3 totals 13 residues. The CDR3, as DNA: TGTGCCAGTAGTGTGGTCTACAATCAGCCCCAGCATTTT. Protein product: CASSVVYNQPQHF.

This clonotype was detected only a few times. The chain recombines TRBV7-2 with TRBJ2-7, with D uncertain. Germline V CDR1 and CDR2: SGHTA, FQGNSA. The CDR3 totals 16 residues. Deletions cut 1 base from V and 5 bases from J, with 18 bases between. The DNA for the CDR3 is TGTGCCAGCAGCTTAGGACGACGGAGTCTCTCAAACGAGCAGTACTTC. Its translation is CASSLGRRSLSNEQYF.

The chain couples TRBV28 to TRBJ2-5, with 9 bases fitting TRBD1. The CDR3 consists of 14 residues. CDR1 is MDHEN and CDR2 is SYDVKM in the germline V gene. V was pared by 6 bases and J by 1 base, with 3 bases of the junction left unmatched. The CDR3 spells CASRGQGLQETQYF. The CDR3 DNA sequence: TGTGCCAGCAGGGGACAGGGCCTCCAAGAGACCCAGTACTTC.

This clonotype was found many times. This sequence joins TRBV28 and TRBJ1-2, with a weak D call TRBD1 (6 bases). This CDR3 has 12 residues. Germline CDR1 and CDR2: MDHEN and SYDVKM. Trimming removed 7 bases from V and 4 bases from J, with 10 bases in between. The CDR3 reads CASNDRFYGYTF. The CDR3 DNA follows: TGTGCCAGCAACGACAGGTTCTATGGCTACACCTTC.

There are a few counts of this clonotype. The gene calls are TRBV27 and TRBJ2-2; D may be TRBD2 (6 bases). With 3 bases removed from V and 3 bases from J, the gap between germline ends came to 11 bases. Germline V CDR1 and CDR2: MNHEY, SMNVEV (reference sequence). This CDR3 spans 15 amino acids. The CDR3 bases are TGTGCCAGCAGTTTTGGTGGGACTTACACCGGGGAGCTGTTTTTT. Its translation is CASSFGGTYTGELFF.

This clonotype was recorded at least ten times. The chain has TRBV6-2 or TRBV6-3 and TRBJ2-7; maybe TRBD2 (5 bases). The CDR3 has 13 amino acids. The V end was cut by 6 bases, the J end by 7 bases, with 16 bases between. CDR1 MNHEY and CDR2 SVGEGT come from the germline V gene. CDR3 coding DNA: TGTGCCAGCAGGAGAGACCTAGCTGGAGAGCAGTACTTC. The encoded protein is CASRRDLAGEQYF.

This clonotype was counted ten times or more. V gene TRBV5-1 combines with J gene TRBJ2-2; 10 bases are shared with TRBD2. This CDR3 contains 16 residues. The V gene end was trimmed by 3 bases and the J gene end by 4 bases; junction bases not matched to a gene: 6. The germline gives CDR1 SGHRS, CDR2 YFSETQ. CDR3 sequence reads: CASSSSGSRSTGELFF. The CDR3 DNA reads as TGCGCCAGCAGCTCTAGCGGGAGTAGGAGCACCGGGGAGCTGTTTTTT.